A selection of T cell receptor beta chains follows, all from one sample in a study of blood T cell repertoires in COVID-19. Sequencing was performed with immunoSEQ multiplex PCR; in TCRdb, only in-frame clones are kept and a portion is missing. The repertoire holds some 330,000 clones, with about four fifths as singletons. The sequencing sample was made of PBMCs or T cells enriched from blood (not recorded which). Receptors originate from a woman aged 45-65 years who had recovered from COVID-19. Each CDR3 is given with its conserved first and last residue. A D gene is named only where the DNA matches it firmly. Size is stated for part of the rows, as once, few or many counts, or as a class when the clone is expanded.

V: TRBV7-2
D: NA
size: NA
J: TRBJ2-7
DNA: TGTGCCAGCAGTATATCCTCCTACGAGCAGTACTTC
CDR3: CASSISSYEQYF

V: TRBV4-2
D: TRBD1
size: NA
J: TRBJ2-7
DNA: TGTGCCAGCAGCCCGTTTGTGGGCAGGGGGACCTACGAGCAGTACTTC
CDR3: CASSPFVGRGTYEQYF

V: TRBV11-3
D: NA
size: NA
J: TRBJ2-7
DNA: TGTGCCAGCAGCTTAGACCCCAATTCCTACGAGCAGTACTTC
CDR3: CASSLDPNSYEQYF

V: TRBV6-5
D: NA
size: NA
J: TRBJ2-3
DNA: TGTGCCACCCAGGGGGGAGCCTTTACAGATACGCAGTATTTT
CDR3: CATQGGAFTDTQYF

V: TRBV7-2
D: NA
size: NA
J: TRBJ1-1
DNA: TGTGCCAGCAGCTTACCTCGGGACACCCTCGGGGCTTTCTTT
CDR3: CASSLPRDTLGAFF

V: TRBV2
D: NA
size: NA
J: TRBJ1-4
DNA: TGTGCCAGCAGTCAACTCATCACAACTAATGAAAAACTGTTTTTT
CDR3: CASSQLITTNEKLFF

V: TRBV4-1
D: NA
size: NA
J: TRBJ2-1
DNA: TGCGCCAGCAGCCAAGGAACTAGCCTTTTGACTGAGCAGTTCTTC
CDR3: CASSQGTSLLTEQFF

V: TRBV15
D: NA
size: NA
J: TRBJ1-4
DNA: TGTGCCACCAGCAGTCAATGGACAGCAGAAAAACTGTTTTTT
CDR3: CATSSQWTAEKLFF

V: TRBV7-2
D: NA
size: NA
J: TRBJ2-5
DNA: TGTGCCAGCAGCTTAGGGCGCAGGGAGACCCAGTACTTC
CDR3: CASSLGRRETQYF

V: TRBV5-5
D: NA
size: NA
J: TRBJ1-3
DNA: TGTGCCAGCAGCCGTCCGGGAACCCTAGGCAACACCATATATTTT
CDR3: CASSRPGTLGNTIYF

V: TRBV7-2
D: TRBD1
size: NA
J: TRBJ1-5
DNA: TGTGCCAGCGGCGGGACAGGGGGCAATCAGCCCCAGCATTTT
CDR3: CASGGTGGNQPQHF

V: TRBV7-2
D: NA
size: NA
J: TRBJ2-2
DNA: TGTGCCAGCAGCTTGCGACAGGCCAACACCGGGGAGCTGTTTTTT
CDR3: CASSLRQANTGELFF

V: TRBV19
D: TRBD1
size: once
J: TRBJ2-2
DNA: TGTGCCAGTAGAACCCGGGACAGGGGGTACGGGGAGCTGTTTTTT
CDR3: CASRTRDRGYGELFF

V: TRBV10-3
D: NA
size: NA
J: TRBJ2-3
DNA: TGTGCCATCAGTCCCCAGGGGGGTACAGATACGCAGTATTTT
CDR3: CAISPQGGTDTQYF

V: TRBV2
D: NA
size: once
J: TRBJ2-1
DNA: TGTGCCAGCGAGGGTCCCCAAAGAAGCTCCTACAATGAGCAGTTCTTC
CDR3: CASEGPQRSSYNEQFF

V: TRBV14
D: TRBD1
size: NA
J: TRBJ1-3
DNA: TGTGCCAGTAGCCCGTGGGACAGTGAACCAAGGCATGGAAACACCATATATTTT
CDR3: CASSPWDSEPRHGNTIYF

V: TRBV19
D: TRBD1
size: NA
J: TRBJ1-5
DNA: TGTGCCAGTAGTATAGATCTATCCAGGACAGGGGGTCAGCCCCAGCATTTT
CDR3: CASSIDLSRTGGQPQHF

V: TRBV3-1/TRBV3-2
D: TRBD1
size: NA
J: TRBJ1-2
DNA: TGTGCCAGCAGCCCCACCCCCGGGACAGCTTATGGCTACACCTTC
CDR3: CASSPTPGTAYGYTF

V: TRBV18
D: TRBD1
size: NA
J: TRBJ1-4
DNA: TGTGCCAGCTCACCCAGGGGACAGGCGAATGAAAAACTGTTTTTT
CDR3: CASSPRGQANEKLFF

V: TRBV6-5
D: NA
size: NA
J: TRBJ2-1
DNA: TGTGCCAGCAGTTACGGAGGGAATCCCAATGAGCAGTTCTTC
CDR3: CASSYGGNPNEQFF

V: TRBV6-5
D: NA
size: few
J: TRBJ1-6
DNA: TGTGCCAGCAGTTACTCGACAGGAAATAATTCACCCCTCCACTTT
CDR3: CASSYSTGNNSPLHF

V: TRBV5-4
D: NA
size: NA
J: TRBJ1-2
DNA: TGTGCCGGATCCCTAGACAGGCTTCACTTTGGCTACACCTTC
CDR3: CAGSLDRLHFGYTF

V: TRBV30
D: NA
size: once
J: TRBJ2-5
DNA: TGTGCCTGGAGTGTACAAGAAGAGACCCAGTACTTC
CDR3: CAWSVQEETQYF

V: TRBV3-1/TRBV3-2
D: TRBD1
size: NA
J: TRBJ2-5
DNA: TGTGCCAGCAGCGGCACAGGGGCCGCCCAGTACTTC
CDR3: CASSGTGAAQYF

V: TRBV30
D: NA
size: NA
J: TRBJ2-7
DNA: TGTGCCTGGAGTGTACAAGGGGGCGAGCAGTACTTC
CDR3: CAWSVQGGEQYF

V: TRBV11-3
D: NA
size: NA
J: TRBJ2-1
DNA: TGTGCCAGCAGTCCGAGCGGAGGGATTGAGCAGTTCTTC
CDR3: CASSPSGGIEQFF

V: TRBV7-6
D: TRBD2
size: once
J: TRBJ2-3
DNA: TGTGCCAGCAGCCAAACGGGACTAGCGGGAGCAGATACGCAGTATTTT
CDR3: CASSQTGLAGADTQYF